This record concerns one T cell receptor beta chain sequence. The target antigen is unknown. These data originate in a study of cytomegalovirus exposure and HLA in healthy donors. Amplification used 60 Vbeta primers and 13 Jbeta primers. Measured with immunoSEQ multiplex PCR; TCRdb has only the in-frame clones, and not every one. The table for this sample gives around 75,000 clones. Donors showed nominal health when sampled, although they likely had unrecorded immune exposures. The V end lost 4 bases, the J end lost 13 bases, and 14 bases lay between the germline ends. Germline CDR1 reads MNHEY; CDR2 reads SMNVEV (reference sequence). The CDR3 covers 12 residues. General study findings and limits: Rare sequences made up most TCRs, while some public TCRs were found in many donors.

The source is a boy aged 5 to 17 in good health and CMV-seronegative. The chain carries TRBV27 and TRBJ2-1, with D possibly matching TRBD1 (6 bases). The source material was PBMCs. The CDR3 DNA reads as TGTGCCAGCAGTTCGGACAGAGACGTACAGTTCTTC. Translation gives CASSSDRDVQFF.